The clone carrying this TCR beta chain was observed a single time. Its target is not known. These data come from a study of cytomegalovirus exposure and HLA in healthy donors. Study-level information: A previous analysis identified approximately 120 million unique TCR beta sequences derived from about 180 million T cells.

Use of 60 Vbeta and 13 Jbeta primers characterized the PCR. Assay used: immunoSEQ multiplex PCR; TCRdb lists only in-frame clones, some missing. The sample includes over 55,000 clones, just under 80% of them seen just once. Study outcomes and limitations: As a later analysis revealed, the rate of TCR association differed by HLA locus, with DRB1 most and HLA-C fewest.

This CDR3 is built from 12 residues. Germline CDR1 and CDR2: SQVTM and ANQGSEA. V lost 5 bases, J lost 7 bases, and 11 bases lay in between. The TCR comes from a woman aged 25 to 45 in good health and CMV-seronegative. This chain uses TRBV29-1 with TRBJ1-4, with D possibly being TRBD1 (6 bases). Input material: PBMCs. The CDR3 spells CSVRGAGEKLFF. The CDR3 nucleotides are TGCAGCGTTCGGGGGGCCGGTGAAAAACTGTTTTTT.